The 8 T cell receptor beta chains below come from one sample, sequenced in a study of blood T cell repertoires in COVID-19. Clones were read by immunoSEQ multiplex PCR, and TCRdb kept only the in-frame ones, dropping some. The table shows just over 95,000 clones, with over 70% occurring only once. The sequenced sample consisted of peripheral blood. The receptors shown here come from a man in his 60s with acute or convalescent COVID-19.

This clone was seen a handful of times. The V and J genes are TRBV6-6 and TRBJ2-1; 7 nucleotides line up with TRBD2. This CDR3 region has 14 residues. V lost 4 bases, J lost 7 bases, and 7 bases stayed unmatched. Germline V lookup: CDR1 MNHNY, CDR2 SVGAGI (reference sequence). CDR3 bases: TGTGCCAGCAGTTCCACTAGCGAAAGAAATGAGCAGTTCTTC. Translated: CASSSTSERNEQFF.

The genes are TRBV9 and TRBJ1-4; tentative D call: TRBD1 (5 bases). Trimming pared 0 bases from V and 7 bases from J, leaving 13 bases between. CDR3 length: 15 amino acids. Germline-derived CDR1 and CDR2 are SGDLS and YYNGEE. In DNA, the CDR3 is TGTGCCAGCAGCGTAGGGACAATGGTTAGTGAAAAACTGTTTTTT. Translated: CASSVGTMVSEKLFF.

The chain employs TRBV12-3 or TRBV12-4 and TRBJ1-2; tentatively, D is TRBD1 (5 bases). V lost 3 bases and J 6 bases, leaving 11 bases between the germline ends. The CDR3 has 13 residues. The CDR3 DNA sequence: TGTGCCAGCAGTTTTGGGCAGGGTGATGGCTACACCTTC. This gives the protein CASSFGQGDGYTF.

This clone was counted once. The chain is built from TRBV15 and TRBJ2-3, with a weak D call TRBD1 (6 bases). Germline lookup yields CDR1 LNHNV and CDR2 YYDKDF (reference sequence). The CDR3 runs to 21 residues. The V end was cut by 0 bases, the J end by 3 bases, with 28 bases between. The CDR3 is CATSRDPPLAGTHKATDTQYF. The CDR3 region has the DNA TGTGCCACCAGCAGAGATCCCCCCCTCGCCGGGACACACAAGGCAACAGATACGCAGTATTTT.

CDR3 sequence: CASSLEPGQGVSGANVLTF. DNA of the CDR3: TGTGCCAGCAGCTTAGAACCGGGACAGGGAGTTTCTGGGGCCAACGTCCTGACTTTC. This sequence joins TRBV7-6 and TRBJ2-6; 9 nucleotides line up with TRBD1. V was clipped by 1 base and J by 1 base; unmatched bases: 8. The CDR3 runs to 19 residues. CDR1 is SGHVS, CDR2 FNYEAQ, per germline.

The CDR3 reads CASSPTQGPTDTQYF. The CDR3 DNA reads TGTGCCAGCTCACCAACGCAGGGCCCCACAGATACGCAGTATTTT. The gene calls are TRBV18 and TRBJ2-3; possibly TRBD1 for D (5 bases). This CDR3 region has 15 residues. V lost 2 bases and J lost 2, with 11 bases in between. Germline V CDR1 and CDR2: KGHSH, LQKENI.

The V gene is TRBV27, the J gene TRBJ1-5; 7 bases map to TRBD1. This CDR3 has 15 residues. J lost 4 bases, V lost 3 bases, and 6 bases had no gene match. Germline values: CDR1 MNHEY, CDR2 SMNVEV (reference sequence). The CDR3 region has the DNA TGTGCCAGCAGTTTGTCGACAGGGAGAAATCAGCCCCAGCATTTT. This codes for CASSLSTGRNQPQHF.

This sequence joins TRBV7-3 and TRBJ2-3; 13 positions match TRBD2. J gave up 4 bases and V 1 base, and 5 bases lay outside the gene matches. Germline assignment: CDR1 SGHTA and CDR2 FQGTGA. The CDR3 has 17 amino acids. The CDR3 protein is CASSLRLAGGVADTQYF. The CDR3 DNA follows: TGTGCCAGCAGCTTAAGACTAGCGGGGGGCGTGGCAGATACGCAGTATTTT.